The 29 T cell receptor beta chains presented below share a single source sample, sequenced in a study of blood T cell repertoires in COVID-19 (dated by TCRdb to about 2020). The library was produced with the immunoSEQ multiplex PCR assay. Here the immuneACCESS table is served through TCRdb, limited to in-frame sequences with V and J called. Missing clones are a known gap in these copies; in checked studies unresolved V genes cover under half, and the rest lacks a known reason. For this sample the table gives about 530,000 clones, of which roughly nine tenths were detected only once. Under 8.5% of the sample comes from the top ten. Material: peripheral blood. The receptors come from a woman aged 50 to 60 with COVID-19, enrolled during active disease.

The chain combines TRBV5-1 with TRBJ1-2; perhaps TRBD1 as D (6 bases). The CDR3 is made up of 15 amino acids. Trimming took off 5 bases at V and 6 bases at J, with 20 bases between the two ends. Looked up from germline, CDR1 is SGHRS and CDR2 is YFSETQ. CDR3 region: CASSVGDKGEDGYTF. The CDR3 nucleotides are TGCGCCAGCAGTGTGGGGGACAAGGGAGAGGATGGCTACACCTTC.

The gene calls are TRBV9 and TRBJ1-2; no clear D gene. The CDR3 is 13 residues long. Trimming removed 3 bases at V and 4 bases at J, with 10 bases between. The germline V gene has CDR1 SGDLS and CDR2 YYNGEE. As DNA, the CDR3 is TGTGCCAGCAGCGCCGGGAACCTCTATGGCTACACCTTC. Residues: CASSAGNLYGYTF.

The chain has TRBV28 and TRBJ2-5; 10 bases fit TRBD1. V was clipped by 3 bases and J by 5 bases; unmatched bases: 0. This CDR3 has 13 amino acids. Germline V gene lookup returns CDR1 MDHEN and CDR2 SYDVKM. This chain's CDR3 is CASSLGQGETQYF. The CDR3 DNA is TGTGCCAGCAGTTTGGGACAGGGGGAGACCCAGTACTTC.

This clone was seen a few times. Distinct nucleotide sequences in the sample also encode this CDR3. The gene calls are TRBV5-1 and TRBJ1-1, with TRBD1 matching 9 bases. Germline V gene sequence: CDR1 SGHRS, CDR2 YFSETQ. CDR3 length: 14 residues. Losses at the gene ends were 4 bases for V and 1 base for J; bases not matched to a gene: 2. Here the CDR3 reads CASSLQGANTEAFF. The DNA of the CDR3 is TGCGCCAGCAGCCTACAGGGGGCGAACACTGAAGCTTTCTTT.

CDR3 DNA sequence: TGTGCCAGCAGCCTACGACTTCAGGGCGCCGCTAACTATGGCTACACCTTC. This codes for CASSLRLQGAANYGYTF. This chain links TRBV7-2 with TRBJ1-2; tentatively, D is TRBD1 (5 bases). The ends were cut back, 5 bases at V and 0 bases at J, with 19 bases in the middle. The CDR3 runs to 17 residues. The germline gives CDR1 SGHTA, CDR2 FQGNSA.

The chain couples TRBV6-5 to TRBJ1-2, with unresolved D. The V gene's germline CDR1 is MNHEY and CDR2 SVGAGI. This CDR3 spans 13 amino acids. Trimming shortened V by 5 bases and J by 1 base, and 8 bases separated the two germline ends. CDR3 in DNA: TGTGCCAGCAGTCTCTCCTATAACTATGGCTACACCTTC. This codes for CASSLSYNYGYTF.

The chain recombines TRBV19 with TRBJ2-7; TRBD2 aligns across 8 bases. The J segment lost 2 bases and the V segment lost 4 bases, leaving 4 bases of the junction unmatched. Germline values: CDR1 LNHDA, CDR2 SQIVND (reference sequence). The CDR3 is 14 amino acids. The CDR3: CASSSGGPAYEQYF. The CDR3 DNA reads TGTGCCAGTAGTAGCGGGGGGCCCGCCTACGAGCAGTACTTC.

Of note for this clone: At the DNA level, this CDR3 is encoded by other sequences in the same sample as well. This chain uses TRBV20-1 with TRBJ1-2, with 7 bases that match TRBD1. Germline values: CDR1 DFQATT, CDR2 SNEGSKA (reference sequence). V gave up 6 bases and J gave up 6 bases; unmatched junction bases: 4. This CDR3 has 11 amino acids. The CDR3 nucleotides read TGCAGTGCCCCCGGGACAGATGGCTACACCTTC. It is translated as CSAPGTDGYTF.

The gene calls are TRBV4-1 and TRBJ1-5; 7 bases are shared with TRBD1. The trim removed 4 bases at V and 4 bases at J, leaving 4 bases unmatched. Germline-derived CDR1 and CDR2 are MGHRA and YSYEKL. The length of the CDR3 is 14 residues. The CDR3 loop is CASSPPTGNQPQHF. The CDR3 region has the DNA TGCGCCAGCAGCCCGCCGACAGGGAATCAGCCCCAGCATTTT.

The chain links TRBV28 to TRBJ1-2; the match to TRBD1 covers 10 bases. The V gene's germline CDR1 is MDHEN and CDR2 SYDVKM. CDR3 length: 15 residues. The J segment lost 4 bases and the V segment lost 6 bases, leaving 8 bases of the junction unmatched. The CDR3 bases are TGTGCCAGCAGGGAACTCGGGACAGGGGTCTATGGCTACACCTTC. Translation: CASRELGTGVYGYTF.

V gene TRBV2 combines with J gene TRBJ1-1; a possible D gene is TRBD1 (6 bases). Germline V CDR1 and CDR2: SNHLY, FYNNEI. The ends were cut back, 3 bases at V and 2 bases at J, with 13 bases in the middle. The CDR3 spans 15 residues. In DNA form, the CDR3 reads TGTGCCAGCAGTGAGTCACTACAGGGTAACACTGAAGCTTTCTTT. Translating gives CASSESLQGNTEAFF. The full variable domain, with the rest looked up from reference TRBV2 and TRBJ1-1, is EPEVTQTPSHQVTQMGQEVILRCVPISNHLYFYWYRQILGQKVEFLVSFYNNEISEKSEIFDDQFSVERPDGSNFTLKIRSTKLEDSAMYFCASSESLQGNTEAFFGQGTRLTVV.

V is TRBV5-1 and J is TRBJ1-1, with 8 bases lining up with TRBD1. CDR1 and CDR2 from the germline V gene are SGHRS and YFSETQ. The CDR3 runs 16 residues. V lost 2 bases and J lost 0; bases outside the gene matches: 6. In DNA, the CDR3 is TGCGCCAGCAGCTTTGGACAGGGTCGTATGAACACTGAAGCTTTCTTT. This translates into CASSFGQGRMNTEAFF.

The gene calls are TRBV3-1 (or the pseudogene TRBV3-2) and TRBJ1-4, with TRBD1 matching 7 bases. The junction had 4 bases not matched to a gene; V was cut back by 4 bases and J by 5 bases. CDR3 size: 14 residues. Germline V CDR1 and CDR2: LGHDT, YNNKEL (reference sequence). The CDR3, as DNA: TGTGCCAGCAGCCGTGACAGGGCGAATGAAAAACTGTTTTTT. As protein: CASSRDRANEKLFF.

The rearrangement joins TRBV2 to TRBJ2-7; 7 bases align to TRBD1. Trimming took 6 bases from V and 5 from J; bases not matched to a gene: 10. The CDR3 extends over 14 amino acids. Germline V gene data show CDR1 as SNHLY and CDR2 as FYNNEI. CDR3 sequence reads: CASRRQGIGDEQYF. DNA of the CDR3: TGTGCCAGCAGAAGACAGGGTATTGGCGACGAGCAGTACTTC.

The V gene is TRBV10-3, the J gene TRBJ2-3, with 14 nucleotides matching TRBD2. V lost 11 bases to trimming and J lost 7 bases; unmatched junction nucleotides: 11. Germline CDR1 is ENHRY and CDR2 is SYGVKD. The CDR3 totals 15 residues. CDR3 protein: CAVRTSGGFMYTQYF. CDR3 sequence (DNA): TGTGCCGTCCGGACTAGCGGGGGGTTTATGTATACGCAGTATTTT.

This clone was counted only a few times. This chain joins TRBV5-4 and TRBJ1-1; 8 nucleotides align to TRBD1. There are 16 residues in the CDR3. Germline loops: CDR1 SGHNT, CDR2 YYREEE (reference sequence). The V gene end was trimmed by 4 bases and the J gene end by 1 base; junction bases not matched to a gene: 9. CDR3 amino acids: CASSRVAGGENTEAFF. As DNA, the CDR3 is TGTGCCAGCAGCCGGGTGGCAGGGGGCGAGAACACTGAAGCTTTCTTT. Looking up the rest from reference TRBV5-4 and TRBJ1-1 gives the full variable domain: ETGVTQSPTHLIKTRGQQVTLRCSSQSGHNTVSWYQQALGQGPQFIFQYYREEENGRGNFPPRFSGLQFPNYSSELNVNALELDDSALYLCASSRVAGGENTEAFFGQGTRLTVV.

A remark on this clone: At the DNA level, this CDR3 is encoded by other sequences in the same sample as well. The chain recombines TRBV19 with TRBJ1-2; D is unclear. V gave up 5 bases and J gave up 8 bases, with 18 bases separating them. The CDR3 extends over 14 amino acids. CDR1 and CDR2 from the germline V gene are LNHDA and SQIVND (reference sequence). This chain's CDR3 is CASSSPGLSTGYTF. CDR3 DNA sequence: TGTGCCAGTAGTTCCCCTGGACTCAGCACCGGCTACACCTTC.

The V gene is TRBV5-4, the J gene TRBJ1-2; D is possibly TRBD1 (6 bases). V lost 0 bases, J lost 5 bases, and 17 bases lay in between. Germline values: CDR1 SGHNT, CDR2 YYREEE (reference sequence). The CDR3 has 16 residues. This CDR3 is CASSLGQDVRQYGYTF. The CDR3 DNA is TGTGCCAGCAGCTTGGGACAGGACGTACGCCAATATGGCTACACCTTC.

The rearrangement uses TRBV7-9 and TRBJ2-3, with no clear D. The CDR3 sequence is 14 residues long. V shed 1 base and J shed 3 bases, with 8 bases lying between them. CDR1 SEHNR and CDR2 FQNEAQ come from the germline V gene (reference sequence). CDR3 protein: CASSLGGLTDTQYF. CDR3 coding DNA: TGTGCCAGCAGCTTAGGAGGTTTGACAGATACGCAGTATTTT.

This sequence joins TRBV6-6 and TRBJ1-1; the D gene is possibly TRBD1 (5 bases). This CDR3 has 12 residues. CDR1 MNHNY and CDR2 SVGAGI come from the germline V gene (reference sequence). V lost 6 bases and J lost 7, with 12 bases in between. This chain's CDR3 is CASSMQGGEAFF. The DNA for the CDR3 is TGTGCCAGCAGCATGCAGGGAGGTGAAGCTTTCTTT.

This chain links TRBV20-1 with TRBJ2-5; 9 bases map to TRBD2. This CDR3 region has 15 residues. Trimming removed 3 bases from V and 3 bases from J; junction bases left unmatched: 8. The germline V gene encodes CDR1 DFQATT and CDR2 SNEGSKA (reference sequence). CDR3 in DNA: TGCAGTGCTAGTCTCCCAGCTAGCGGGGAAGAGACCCAGTACTTC. As protein: CSASLPASGEETQYF.

The V gene is TRBV3-1 (or the pseudogene TRBV3-2), the J gene TRBJ1-3; D is undetermined. The CDR3 sequence is 18 residues long. The V end was cut by 5 bases, the J end by 0 bases, with 20 bases between. CDR1 is LGHDT, CDR2 YNNKEL, per germline (reference sequence). Here the CDR3 DNA reads TGTGCCAGCAGCACTAGTAGGAGTACGGCCAGCTCTGGAAACACCATATATTTT. Protein sequence: CASSTSRSTASSGNTIYF.

The chain carries TRBV19 and TRBJ1-3; D unclear. The CDR3 contains 12 residues. Trimming stripped 5 bases from V and 7 bases from J, with 9 bases between. CDR1 LNHDA and CDR2 SQIVND come from the germline V gene (reference sequence). The CDR3 nucleotides are TGTGCCAGTAGTGAAGGGAGGAACACCATATATTTT. Its translation: CASSEGRNTIYF.

The CDR3 DNA is TGCGCCAGCAGCTTGAACGTGCACACCAACACCGGGGAGCTGTTTTTT. Its protein is CASSLNVHTNTGELFF. The chain uses TRBV5-1 and TRBJ2-2, with no clear D. V lost 1 base and J lost 2, with 12 bases in between. Germline V gene lookup returns CDR1 SGHRS and CDR2 YFSETQ. This CDR3 comprises 16 residues.

The V gene is TRBV11-2, the J gene TRBJ1-3; D unclear. The CDR3 sequence is 14 residues long. Germline V lookup: CDR1 SGHAT, CDR2 FQNNGV. Trimming shortened V by 5 bases and J by 8 bases, and 16 bases separated the two germline ends. The CDR3 spells CASSPWTREYTIYF. DNA of the CDR3: TGTGCCAGCAGCCCTTGGACCCGGGAGTACACCATATATTTT.

J is TRBJ1-6 and V is TRBV2; tentative D call: TRBD1 (6 bases). The CDR3 extends over 13 amino acids. Germline V gene lookup returns CDR1 SNHLY and CDR2 FYNNEI. Trimming removed 6 bases from V and 10 bases from J, with 13 bases in between. The CDR3 protein is CASRTGSGSPLHF. The CDR3 DNA reads TGTGCCAGCAGGACAGGCTCCGGGTCACCCCTCCACTTT.

The rearrangement joins TRBV19 to TRBJ1-3; possible D gene TRBD1, 5 bases. Trimming cost V 3 bases and J 0 bases, with 9 bases left between them. Per germline, CDR1 LNHDA and CDR2 SQIVND (reference sequence). The CDR3 spans 15 residues. Here the CDR3 DNA reads TGTGCCAGTAGTATTCGGGGGACCTCTGGAAACACCATATATTTT. It yields the protein CASSIRGTSGNTIYF.

The V call is TRBV7-2, the J call TRBJ2-5, with 9 bases identical to TRBD1. This CDR3 spans 15 amino acids. Looked up from germline, CDR1 is SGHTA and CDR2 is FQGNSA. The trim removed 5 bases at V and 4 bases at J, leaving 8 bases unmatched. CDR3 in DNA: TGTGCCAGCAGCCTCTCGGGACAGGGTTCAGAGACCCAGTACTTC. Translating it yields CASSLSGQGSETQYF.

This clone occurred a few times. The gene calls are TRBV30 and TRBJ1-2; 7 nucleotides match TRBD1. The CDR3 is 13 residues long. The germline V gene encodes CDR1 GTSNPN and CDR2 SVGIG (reference sequence). V shed 3 bases and J 6 bases; nucleotides not matched to a gene: 7. The CDR3 coding sequence is TGTGCCTGGAGCGGAACAGGGGATCATGGCTACACCTTC. Encoded protein: CAWSGTGDHGYTF. Complete variable domain (other parts from reference TRBV30 and TRBJ1-2): SQTIHQWPATLVQPVGSPLSLECTVEGTSNPNLYWYRQAAGRGLQLLFYSVGIGQISSEVPQNLSASRPQDRQFILSSKKLLLSDSGFYLCAWSGTGDHGYTFGSGTRLTVV.